The source of this TCR beta chain is a study of technical replicates of blood from a few donors. The V gene lost 3 bases and the J gene lost 0 bases, with 9 bases spanning the gap. This CDR3 contains 15 residues. Germline V gene data show CDR1 as SGHTA and CDR2 as FQGNSA. Generated by immunoSEQ multiplex PCR, the TCRdb table keeps only in-frame clones and is missing some. Here the sample spans tens of thousands of clones, roughly 94% being singletons. The rearrangement joins TRBV7-2 to TRBJ1-5; no definite D call. The receptor comes from a human donor in good health. Sequencing input: T cells isolated from PBMCs. The CDR3 spells CASSLVRNSNQPQHF. The CDR3, as DNA: TGTGCCAGCAGCTTGGTTAGAAATAGCAATCAGCCCCAGCATTTT.